This T cell receptor (beta chain) was found in a study of cytomegalovirus exposure and HLA in healthy donors. This clone was found once. Assay used: immunoSEQ multiplex PCR; TCRdb lists only in-frame clones, some missing. The sample lists about 110,000 clones, approximately 96% seen once, with 0.65% to 0.7% in the top ten. The CDR3 has 13 amino acids. In germline, CDR1 is LNHDA, CDR2 SQIVND (reference sequence). V gave up 6 bases and J gave up 4 bases; unmatched junction bases: 2. The sample was PBMCs. The sequence came from a woman aged 18-35 years in good health and CMV-seronegative. The V call is TRBV19, the J call TRBJ1-1; TRBD1 aligns across 10 bases. The chain's CDR3 is CASRGQGFTEAFF. In nucleotides, the CDR3 is TGTGCCAGTAGGGGACAGGGGTTCACTGAAGCTTTCTTT.